The entry below gives a single TCR beta chain sequence along with its context. CDR3 length equals 15 residues. Germline CDR1 reads MNHEY; CDR2 reads SVGAGI. Germline trimming cut 8 bases from V and 5 bases from J; bases unmatched to any gene: 13. The sample originates from a study of cytomegalovirus exposure and HLA in healthy donors. In the PCR, 60 Vbeta and 13 Jbeta primers were used. Some clones are missing from TCRdb's copy, which holds only in-frame ones; the method was immunoSEQ multiplex PCR. Its table records around 27,000 clones. The rearrangement uses TRBV6-5 and TRBJ2-5; TRBD2 agrees at 8 bases. The source of this sequence is a man aged 25 to 40 in good health and CMV-seronegative. Sequencing was carried out using PBMCs. CDR3 DNA sequence: TGTGCCAGCTCCCGGGCGGGAGGTTCTGGCGAGACCCAGTACTTC. As protein: CASSRAGGSGETQYF.